Listed below are T cell receptor beta chains from one sample, sequenced in a study of patients with pleural tuberculosis. TCRdb re-derived calls from the reads in MiXCR, one entry per CDR3 protein. The sample contains about 30,000 distinct CDR3 sequences, 18% of which appear only once. The specimen sequenced was peripheral blood. The receptors derive from a human donor with pleural tuberculosis. CDR3s include the opening cysteine and the closing phenylalanine or tryptophan. Fields, in order: clone size, V gene, CDR3 protein. Clone sizes are given selectively: once, few, many, or a class where the clone is expanded.

>many|TRBV10-3
CAISPGDERNEQYF
>many|TRBV25-1
CASRGGGNQPQHF
>many|TRBV27
CASSSPGQVDTSGYTF
>many|TRBV20-1
CSALTTFNREQYF
>many|TRBV5-1
CASSFPGQGGDSYEQYF
>many|TRBV5-1
CASSSGPKAFF
>many|TRBV12-3/TRBV12-4
CASSLAGGGNEQFF
>.|TRBV24-1
CATSGTDTGLPCGYTF
>many|TRBV2
CASTEGTGMGNQPQHF
>many|TRBV12-3/TRBV12-4
CASSLRENTIYF
>many|TRBV3-1
CASSPRQGANTEAFF
>many|TRBV5-1
CASSLLRERTDTQYF
>.|TRBV6-1
CASRYQGNYNEQSF
>once|TRBV11-2
CANSLAQGAYEQYF
>medium-sized|TRBV20-1
CSARDTRDRGGNTIYF
>many|TRBV27
CASSAHPNEQFF
>many|TRBV4-3
CASQGSGTSGYTQYF
>.|TRBV6-5
CASSYEGGNTEALF
>once|TRBV29-1
CSVDRAGSEQFF
>many|TRBV12-5
CASGLSGSNQPQHF
>medium-sized|TRBV15
CATSRDLGGRSTDTQYF
>many|TRBV3-1
CASSQDMLQETQYF
>many|TRBV2
CASSALQGLIYNEQFF